This T cell receptor (beta chain) derives from a study of blood T cell repertoires in COVID-19. Overall study context: Sites across the United States, Italy and Spain contributed samples from acute and convalescent COVID-19. PBMCs, B-cell-depleted T cells, or T cells were the source of the cDNA or gDNA that made up the material.

Seattle enrolled patients during active infection and tracked them longitudinally. Methods used by the authors: Amplification with reference gene primers provided the estimates of nucleated cell counts. Repertoires were generated with immunoSEQ multiplex PCR, while TCRdb's copy carries only in-frame clones and drops some. V and J calls and clone size come straight from that table; D and trimming were deduced from the DNA. Among some 48,000 clones listed, just over 85% were seen once. The germline gives CDR1 LGHDT, CDR2 YNNKEL (reference sequence). V lost 2 bases and J 3 bases, leaving 9 bases between the germline ends. This CDR3 is 14 amino acids long.

The sequencing sample was made of peripheral blood. The origin of this receptor is a woman of 80 years or more with COVID-19, enrolled during active disease. V and J are TRBV3-1 (or the pseudogene TRBV3-2) and TRBJ2-3; no definite D call. The CDR3 bases are TGTGCCAGCAGCCAACCCCCCGGGACAGATACGCAGTATTTT. It yields the protein CASSQPPGTDTQYF.